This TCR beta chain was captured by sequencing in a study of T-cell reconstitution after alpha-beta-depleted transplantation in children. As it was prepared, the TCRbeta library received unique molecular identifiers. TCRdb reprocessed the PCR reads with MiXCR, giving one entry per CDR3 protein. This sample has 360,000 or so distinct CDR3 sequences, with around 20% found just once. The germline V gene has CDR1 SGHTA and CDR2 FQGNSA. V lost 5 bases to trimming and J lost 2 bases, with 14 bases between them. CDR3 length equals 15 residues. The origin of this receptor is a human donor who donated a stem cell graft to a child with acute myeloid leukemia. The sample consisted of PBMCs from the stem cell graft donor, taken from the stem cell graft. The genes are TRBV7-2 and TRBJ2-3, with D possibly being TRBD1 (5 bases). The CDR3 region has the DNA TGTGCCAGCAGCCCAAGGGGATTTTCCACAGATACGCAGTATTTT. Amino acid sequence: CASSPRGFSTDTQYF.